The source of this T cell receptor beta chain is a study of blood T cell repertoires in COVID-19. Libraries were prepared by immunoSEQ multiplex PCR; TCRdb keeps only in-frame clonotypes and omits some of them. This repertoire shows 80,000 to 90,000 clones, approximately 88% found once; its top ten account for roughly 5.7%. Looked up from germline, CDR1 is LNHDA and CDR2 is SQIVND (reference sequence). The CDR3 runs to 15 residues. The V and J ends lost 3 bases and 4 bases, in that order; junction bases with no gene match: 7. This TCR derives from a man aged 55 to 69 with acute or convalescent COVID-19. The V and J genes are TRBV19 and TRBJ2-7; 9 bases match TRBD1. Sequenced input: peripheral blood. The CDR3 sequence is CASSMGGTGKYEQYF. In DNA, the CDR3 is TGTGCCAGTAGTATGGGGGGGACAGGGAAGTACGAGCAGTACTTC.